This TCR beta chain originates from a study of blood T cell repertoires in COVID-19. Overall study: COVID-19 samples collected from the United States, Italy and Spain covered acute and convalescent phases. T cells, B-cell-depleted T cells, or PBMCs provided the cDNA or gDNA that served as material.

Original analysis: Amplification with reference gene primers provided the estimates of nucleated cell counts. Assay used: immunoSEQ multiplex PCR; TCRdb lists only in-frame clones, some missing. V, J and clone size are those of that table, while D and trimming were read from the DNA. This sample carries roughly 290,000 clones, approximately 85% of them seen once, and the ten largest clones take 0.75% to 0.95%. Enrolment of Seattle patients took place during active infection, and they were followed longitudinally. The sample holds a few counts of this clone. The CDR3 consists of 13 residues. The V and J ends lost 10 bases and 8 bases respectively, with 20 bases between them.

This receptor was taken from a human donor with COVID-19, enrolled during active disease. The donor label of this sample is uncertain. This sequence joins TRBV12-3 or TRBV12-4 and TRBJ1-2; D possibly corresponds to TRBD1 (5 bases). The material sequenced was peripheral blood. CDR3 region: CAIEPGLLRGYTF. The CDR3, as DNA: TGTGCCATTGAACCGGGACTTCTACGAGGCTACACCTTC.